The sequence of this T cell receptor (beta chain) was determined in a study of blood T cell repertoires in COVID-19. Trimming stripped 3 bases from V and 6 bases from J, with 6 bases between. CDR1 is MNHEY and CDR2 is SMNVEV in the germline V gene (reference sequence). This CDR3 region has 12 residues. The authors' processing: Using reference gene primer amplification, nucleated cell counts were estimated. Sequenced by immunoSEQ multiplex PCR; TCRdb stores in-frame clones only, minus some. That table gives V, J and clone size, and the DNA gave D and trimming. The sample has a few hundred thousand clones; about 89% are singletons. This clone was picked up one time.

This rearrangement joins TRBV27 to TRBJ1-5; the D is unclear. This clonotype was obtained from a woman in her sixties with acute or convalescent COVID-19. The specimen was peripheral blood. Here the CDR3 DNA reads TGTGCCAGCAGTTTTATCGGTCAGCCCCAGCATTTT. It yields the protein CASSFIGQPQHF.